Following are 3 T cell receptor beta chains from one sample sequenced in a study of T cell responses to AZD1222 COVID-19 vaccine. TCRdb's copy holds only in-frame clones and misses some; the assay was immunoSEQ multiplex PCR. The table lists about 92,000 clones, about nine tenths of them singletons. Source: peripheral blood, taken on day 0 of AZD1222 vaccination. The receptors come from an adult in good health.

The CDR3 bases are TGCAGCGTTGCGGTTCAGGGGGTCAATCAGCCCCAGCATTTT. This sequence encodes CSVAVQGVNQPQHF. V gene TRBV29-1 combines with J gene TRBJ1-5; 7 nucleotides agree with TRBD1. Germline V CDR1 and CDR2: SQVTM, ANQGSEA. Trimming removed 4 bases from V and 3 bases from J; junction bases left unmatched: 6. There are 14 residues in the CDR3. The complete variable domain, with remaining parts taken from reference TRBV29-1 and TRBJ1-5, reads SAVISQKPSRDICQRGTSLTIQCQVDSQVTMMFWYRQQPGQSLTLIATANQGSEATYESGFVIDKFPISRPNLTFSTLTVSNMSPEDSSIYLCSVAVQGVNQPQHFGDGTRLSIL.

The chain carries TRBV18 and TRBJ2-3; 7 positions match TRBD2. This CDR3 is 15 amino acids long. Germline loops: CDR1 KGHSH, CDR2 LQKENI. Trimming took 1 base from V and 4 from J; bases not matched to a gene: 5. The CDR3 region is CASSPRREGSDTQYF. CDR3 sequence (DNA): TGTGCCAGCTCACCACGGAGGGAGGGATCAGATACGCAGTATTTT.

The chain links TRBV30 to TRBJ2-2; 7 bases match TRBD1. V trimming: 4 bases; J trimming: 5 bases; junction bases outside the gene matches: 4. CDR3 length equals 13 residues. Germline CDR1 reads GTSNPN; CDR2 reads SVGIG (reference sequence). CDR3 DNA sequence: TGTGCCTGGAAAAAGACAGGGACCGGGGAGCTGTTTTTT. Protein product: CAWKKTGTGELFF.